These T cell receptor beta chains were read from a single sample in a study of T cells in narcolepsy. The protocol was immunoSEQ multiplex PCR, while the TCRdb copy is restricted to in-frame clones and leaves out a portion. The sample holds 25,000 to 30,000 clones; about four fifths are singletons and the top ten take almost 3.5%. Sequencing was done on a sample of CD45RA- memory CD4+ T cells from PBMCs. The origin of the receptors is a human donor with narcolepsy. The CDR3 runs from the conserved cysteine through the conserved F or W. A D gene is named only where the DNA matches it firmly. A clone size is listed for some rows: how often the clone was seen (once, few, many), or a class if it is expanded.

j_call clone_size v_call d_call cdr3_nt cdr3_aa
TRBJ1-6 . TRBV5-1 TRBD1 TGCGCCAGCAGCCCCGGGACAGTGGGTAATTCACCCCTCCACTTT CASSPGTVGNSPLHF
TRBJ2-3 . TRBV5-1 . TGCGCCAGCAGACTGCACACTAGCACAGATACGCAGTATTTT CASRLHTSTDTQYF
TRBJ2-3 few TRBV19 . TGTGCCAGTAGTAAAATGGGCCGTTCAACAACAGATACGCAGTATTTT CASSKMGRSTTDTQYF
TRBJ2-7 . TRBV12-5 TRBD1 TGTGCTAGTGGTTTGGCCTACAGGGGGCTACCGAGGGAGCAGTACTTC CASGLAYRGLPREQYF
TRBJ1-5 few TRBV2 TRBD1 TGTGCCAGCAGTCCCCAGGGGGTCAGACAGCCCCAGCATTTT CASSPQGVRQPQHF
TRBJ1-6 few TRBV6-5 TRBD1 TGTGCCAGCAGTTGGGACAGGGATAATTCACCCCTCCACTTT CASSWDRDNSPLHF
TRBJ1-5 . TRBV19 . TGTGCCAGTAGTCCACAGGGTTGGAACAATCAGCCCCAGCATTTT CASSPQGWNNQPQHF
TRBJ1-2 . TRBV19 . TGTGCCAGTAGTATAGTCGCCAGGAAAGCTAACTATGGCTACACCTTC CASSIVARKANYGYTF
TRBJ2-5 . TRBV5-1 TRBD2 TGCGCCAGCAGCTTGGGTAGCGGGGGCCGCCAAGAGACCCAGTACTTC CASSLGSGGRQETQYF
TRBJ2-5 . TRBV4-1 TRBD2 TGCGCCAGCAGCCCACGGGGACTAGCTTTGGAGACCCAGTACTTC CASSPRGLALETQYF
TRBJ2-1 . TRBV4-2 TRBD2 TGTGCCAGCAGCCAAGAACCTAGCGGGGGTACCTCCTACAATGAGCAGTTCTTC CASSQEPSGGTSYNEQFF
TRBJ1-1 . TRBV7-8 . TGTGCCAGCAGCTCGGGGCTGAACACTGAAGCTTTCTTT CASSSGLNTEAFF
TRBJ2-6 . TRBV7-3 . TGTGCCAGCAGCTTGGTCAAGGGGGACTCTGGGGCCAACGTCCTGACTTTC CASSLVKGDSGANVLTF
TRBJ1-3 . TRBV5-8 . TGTGCCAGCAGCTCGCCTACTGGAAACACCATATATTTT CASSSPTGNTIYF
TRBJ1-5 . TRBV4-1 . TGCGCCAGCAGCCAACTGCCCAATCAGCCCCAGCATTTT CASSQLPNQPQHF
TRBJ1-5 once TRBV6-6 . TGTGCCAGCAGTTATTCCGACAGACCTAATCAGCCCCAGCATTTT CASSYSDRPNQPQHF
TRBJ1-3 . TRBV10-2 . TGCGCCAGCAGTGGGGGCTCTGGAAACACCATATATTTT CASSGGSGNTIYF
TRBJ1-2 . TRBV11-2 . TGTGCCAGCAGCGGAAGACAGGTTGGCTACACCTTC CASSGRQVGYTF
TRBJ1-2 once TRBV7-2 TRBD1 TGTGCCAGCAGCTTAGCCGGACAGGGGAAAAAGGGGGGCTACACCTTC CASSLAGQGKKGGYTF
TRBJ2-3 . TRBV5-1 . TGCGCCAGCACGGGAGCAACCCTCCTCACAGATACGCAGTATTTT CASTGATLLTDTQYF
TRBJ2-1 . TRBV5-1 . TGCGCCAGCAGCTTTTCACTGGACAATGAGCAGTTCTTC CASSFSLDNEQFF
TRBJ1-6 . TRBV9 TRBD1 TGTGCCAGCAGCGTAGAGGGACAGCCAAATTCACCCCTCCACTTT CASSVEGQPNSPLHF
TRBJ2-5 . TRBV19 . TGTGCCAGTAGCATTGGGGGGCAGGCGCTCCAAGAGACCCAGTACTTC CASSIGGQALQETQYF
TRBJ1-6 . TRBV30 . TGTGCCTGGAGGGGGAATTCACCCCTCCACTTT CAWRGNSPLHF
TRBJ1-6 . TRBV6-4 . TGTGCCAGCAGTCTCCTTGAGAATTCACCCCTCCACTTT CASSLLENSPLHF
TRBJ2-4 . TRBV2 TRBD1 TGTGCCAGCAGTGAAGCCCGGGGGACAGGGCAAAACATTCAGTACTTC CASSEARGTGQNIQYF
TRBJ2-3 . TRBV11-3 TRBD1 TGTGCCAGCAGCTTTGGACAGGGAAGAGGATTGGGGGGAACAGATACGCAGTATTTT CASSFGQGRGLGGTDTQYF
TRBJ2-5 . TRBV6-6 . TGTGCCAGCAGTTACGCAGGGGCGCGAGAGACCCAGTACTTC CASSYAGARETQYF
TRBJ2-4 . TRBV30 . TGTGCCTGGAGTGTAGGGAGTCGAATAGCCAAAAACATTCAGTACTTC CAWSVGSRIAKNIQYF
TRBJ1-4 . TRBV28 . TGTGCCAGCAGTTCCCCTTTTGGGGGCAAGATAACTAATGAAAAACTGTTTTTT CASSSPFGGKITNEKLFF
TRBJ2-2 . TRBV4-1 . TGCGCCAGCAGCCAAGGACGAGTGACGACGAACACCGGGGAGCTGTTTTTT CASSQGRVTTNTGELFF
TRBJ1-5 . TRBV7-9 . TGTGCCAGCAGCTTTCCAGGAGGCGATCAGCCCCAGCATTTT CASSFPGGDQPQHF
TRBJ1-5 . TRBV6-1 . TGTGCCACCCGACAGGCCGATCAGCCCCAGCATTTT CATRQADQPQHF
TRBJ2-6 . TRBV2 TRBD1 TGTGCCAGCAGGGCAGGGGGCGGCTCCTCTGGGGCCAACGTCCTGACTTTC CASRAGGGSSGANVLTF
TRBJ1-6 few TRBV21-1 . TGTGCCAGCAGCGCTCACAGGGGAAGTTCACCCCTCCACTTT CASSAHRGSSPLHF
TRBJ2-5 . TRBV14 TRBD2 TGTGCCAGCAGCCGAGACCCTGGGACTAGAGAGACCCAGTACTTC CASSRDPGTRETQYF
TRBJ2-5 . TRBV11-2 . TGTGCCAGCAGCAAAGCCCCTATAGGTGGGGGTGTTCAAGAGACCCAGTACTTC CASSKAPIGGGVQETQYF
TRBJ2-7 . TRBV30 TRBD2 TGTGCCTGGAGTGGCCAGTTGGGGGGGGAGCAGTACTTC CAWSGQLGGEQYF